These T cell receptor beta chains were read from a single sample in a study of shared clonotypes between healthy human individuals. Libraries were prepared by immunoSEQ multiplex PCR; TCRdb keeps only in-frame clonotypes and omits some of them. The table has approximately 720,000 clones, 92% seen once. Sequencing input: naive CD8+ T cells sorted from blood. The receptors stem from a man aged 30-40 years in good health. Each CDR3 is given with its conserved first and last residue. D genes are given only for firm matches. Part of the rows lack a size; the others show once, few, many or a class for expanded clones.

size: .; D: .; V: TRBV5-1; J: TRBJ2-3; CDR3: CASTKGVAESTDTQYF; DNA: TGCGCCAGCACCAAGGGGGTAGCGGAAAGCACAGATACGCAGTATTTT
size: .; D: TRBD1; V: TRBV6-1; J: TRBJ2-7; CDR3: CASREGTGTYEQYF; DNA: TGTGCCAGCCGGGAAGGGACAGGGACCTACGAGCAGTACTTC
size: .; D: .; V: TRBV28; J: TRBJ1-5; CDR3: CASMLLHNQPQHF; DNA: TGTGCCAGCATGTTACTCCACAATCAGCCCCAGCATTTT
size: .; D: TRBD2; V: TRBV4-3; J: TRBJ2-1; CDR3: CASSPRLAEYNEQFF; DNA: TGCGCCAGCAGCCCTCGACTAGCGGAATACAATGAGCAGTTCTTC
size: .; D: TRBD1; V: TRBV28; J: TRBJ1-1; CDR3: CASSPGQGARNTEAFF; DNA: TGTGCCAGCAGTCCAGGACAGGGGGCAAGAAACACTGAAGCTTTCTTT
size: .; D: .; V: TRBV4-1; J: TRBJ1-4; CDR3: CASSQVFPGSTNEKLFF; DNA: TGCGCCAGCAGCCAAGTATTCCCAGGATCAACTAATGAAAAACTGTTTTTT
size: .; D: TRBD1; V: TRBV27; J: TRBJ2-5; CDR3: CASSIQGNQETQYF; DNA: TGTGCCAGCAGTATACAGGGGAACCAAGAGACCCAGTACTTC
size: .; D: TRBD1; V: TRBV19; J: TRBJ2-1; CDR3: CASTTGYEQFF; DNA: TGTGCCAGTACGACAGGGTATGAGCAGTTCTTC
size: .; D: TRBD2; V: TRBV5-1; J: TRBJ2-5; CDR3: CASSSPGLANQETQYF; DNA: TGCGCCAGCAGCTCCCCGGGACTAGCGAACCAAGAGACCCAGTACTTC
size: .; D: TRBD2; V: TRBV28; J: TRBJ2-7; CDR3: CASSAGLASGSYEQYF; DNA: TGTGCCAGCAGTGCGGGACTAGCGTCAGGTTCCTACGAGCAGTACTTC
size: .; D: TRBD1; V: TRBV5-1; J: TRBJ2-6; CDR3: CASSPLSGTGYSGANVLTF; DNA: TGCGCCAGCAGCCCCTTATCCGGGACAGGGTACTCTGGGGCCAACGTCCTGACTTTC
size: few; D: .; V: TRBV6-6; J: TRBJ1-1; CDR3: CASSPPTEAFF; DNA: TGTGCCAGCAGTCCCCCCACTGAAGCTTTCTTT
size: .; D: .; V: TRBV5-1; J: TRBJ2-7; CDR3: CASSPGTDTYEQYF; DNA: TGCGCCAGCAGCCCCGGGACTGATACCTACGAGCAGTACTTC
size: few; D: TRBD1; V: TRBV5-1; J: TRBJ1-2; CDR3: CASSLAVSLGQGDGGYTF; DNA: TGCGCCAGCAGCTTGGCCGTTTCGTTGGGGCAGGGGGACGGTGGCTACACCTTC
size: .; D: .; V: TRBV7-2; J: TRBJ1-1; CDR3: CASSTSWGGGTEAFF; DNA: TGTGCCAGCAGCACATCCTGGGGAGGGGGCACTGAAGCTTTCTTT
size: .; D: TRBD1; V: TRBV7-9; J: TRBJ2-7; CDR3: CASSPNDRGRVYEQYF; DNA: TGTGCCAGCAGTCCTAACGACAGGGGGCGAGTCTACGAGCAGTACTTC
size: .; D: TRBD1; V: TRBV7-2; J: TRBJ2-5; CDR3: CASSWTGPWGTQYF; DNA: TGTGCCAGCAGTTGGACAGGGCCCTGGGGGACCCAGTACTTC
size: .; D: .; V: TRBV7-6; J: TRBJ2-7; CDR3: CASSSGGGQTYEQYF; DNA: TGTGCCAGCAGCTCCGGGGGGGGACAGACCTACGAGCAGTACTTC
size: .; D: .; V: TRBV2; J: TRBJ1-1; CDR3: CASPLLENTEAFF; DNA: TGTGCCAGCCCCCTTTTAGAGAACACTGAAGCTTTCTTT
size: .; D: .; V: TRBV6-4; J: TRBJ2-7; CDR3: CASSVYEQYF; DNA: TGTGCCAGCAGTGTTTACGAGCAGTACTTC
size: .; D: TRBD1; V: TRBV29-1; J: TRBJ1-3; CDR3: CSVEDQETGVVDTIYF; DNA: TGCAGCGTTGAAGATCAGGAGACAGGGGTGGTTGACACCATATATTTT
size: .; D: .; V: TRBV7-9; J: TRBJ2-1; CDR3: CASVSSPGSSYNEQFF; DNA: TGTGCCAGCGTCTCCTCCCCGGGCAGCTCCTACAATGAGCAGTTCTTC
size: .; D: .; V: TRBV27; J: TRBJ1-1; CDR3: CASSLFKNTEAFF; DNA: TGTGCCAGCAGTTTATTCAAGAACACTGAAGCTTTCTTT
size: .; D: TRBD1; V: TRBV6-1; J: TRBJ2-5; CDR3: CASSEVPGQGGGDQETQYF; DNA: TGTGCCAGCAGTGAAGTCCCGGGACAGGGAGGGGGGGATCAAGAGACCCAGTACTTC
size: .; D: .; V: TRBV29-1; J: TRBJ2-5; CDR3: CSADPTGQETQYF; DNA: TGCAGCGCCGATCCGACAGGCCAAGAGACCCAGTACTTC
size: .; D: TRBD1; V: TRBV28; J: TRBJ2-7; CDR3: CASSLDWGQGNEQYF; DNA: TGTGCCAGCAGTTTAGATTGGGGACAGGGGAACGAGCAGTACTTC
size: .; D: .; V: TRBV28; J: TRBJ2-1; CDR3: CASSLWESSSYNEQFF; DNA: TGTGCCAGCAGTTTATGGGAGTCTTCCTCCTACAATGAGCAGTTCTTC
size: .; D: .; V: TRBV18; J: TRBJ2-3; CDR3: CASSPQGTDTQYF; DNA: TGTGCCAGCTCACCACAGGGCACAGATACGCAGTATTTT
size: .; D: .; V: TRBV6-1; J: TRBJ1-1; CDR3: CASTERGRGTEAFF; DNA: TGTGCCAGCACCGAGAGGGGTCGGGGCACTGAAGCTTTCTTT
size: .; D: .; V: TRBV7-9; J: TRBJ2-7; CDR3: CASSPGVVGQYEQYF; DNA: TGTGCCAGCAGCCCTGGGGTAGTCGGGCAGTACGAGCAGTACTTC
size: .; D: .; V: TRBV7-9; J: TRBJ2-7; CDR3: CASSPDTSSYEQYF; DNA: TGTGCCAGCAGCCCGGACACGAGCTCCTACGAGCAGTACTTC
size: .; D: .; V: TRBV2; J: TRBJ2-5; CDR3: CASSGRGSPPGTQYF; DNA: TGTGCCAGCAGTGGGAGGGGCTCACCGCCTGGGACCCAGTACTTC
size: .; D: TRBD2; V: TRBV18; J: TRBJ2-7; CDR3: CASSRGGNYEQYF; DNA: TGTGCCAGCTCACGCGGGGGGAACTACGAGCAGTACTTC
size: .; D: .; V: TRBV5-4; J: TRBJ1-1; CDR3: CASTGRGYTEAFF; DNA: TGTGCCAGCACGGGCAGGGGCTACACTGAAGCTTTCTTT
size: .; D: .; V: TRBV28; J: TRBJ2-7; CDR3: CASSLSLDEQYF; DNA: TGTGCCAGCAGTTTATCTTTGGACGAGCAGTACTTC
size: few; D: .; V: TRBV7-9; J: TRBJ2-7; CDR3: CASSLVVQGSYEQYF; DNA: TGTGCCAGCAGCTTAGTGGTACAGGGCTCCTACGAGCAGTACTTC
size: .; D: .; V: TRBV7-9; J: TRBJ2-5; CDR3: CASTLLGRDQETQYF; DNA: TGTGCCAGCACCCTCCTGGGGCGGGACCAAGAGACCCAGTACTTC
size: .; D: TRBD1; V: TRBV29-1; J: TRBJ2-1; CDR3: CSAAQGARNNEQFF; DNA: TGCAGCGCTGCACAGGGGGCAAGGAACAATGAGCAGTTCTTC
size: .; D: .; V: TRBV21-1; J: TRBJ1-1; CDR3: CASSIGTGVSGNTEAFF; DNA: TGTGCCAGCAGCATAGGAACAGGGGTTTCAGGGAACACTGAAGCTTTCTTT
size: .; D: TRBD2; V: TRBV4-1; J: TRBJ2-7; CDR3: CASSQALAGGYEQYF; DNA: TGCGCCAGCAGCCAAGCACTAGCGGGAGGTTACGAGCAGTACTTC
size: .; D: TRBD2; V: TRBV9; J: TRBJ2-7; CDR3: CASSVGGSGYEQYF; DNA: TGTGCCAGCAGCGTAGGCGGGAGCGGCTACGAGCAGTACTTC
size: .; D: TRBD2; V: TRBV14; J: TRBJ2-3; CDR3: CASSQDASGRTDTQYF; DNA: TGTGCCAGCAGCCAAGACGCTAGCGGGAGGACAGATACGCAGTATTTT
size: few; D: .; V: TRBV11-2; J: TRBJ1-3; CDR3: CASSAVRGPGYSGNTIYF; DNA: TGTGCCAGCAGCGCGGTCCGGGGCCCAGGATACTCTGGAAACACCATATATTTT
size: .; D: .; V: TRBV5-6; J: TRBJ1-1; CDR3: CASSPGPNTEAFF; DNA: TGTGCCAGCAGCCCGGGTCCCAACACTGAAGCTTTCTTT
size: .; D: TRBD2; V: TRBV15; J: TRBJ2-3; CDR3: CATSRTRLAGATDTQYF; DNA: TGTGCCACCAGCAGAACGAGACTAGCGGGAGCCACAGATACGCAGTATTTT
size: .; D: TRBD1; V: TRBV7-9; J: TRBJ2-7; CDR3: CASQSGDRGYEQYF; DNA: TGTGCCAGCCAAAGCGGTGACAGGGGGTACGAGCAGTACTTC
size: .; D: .; V: TRBV11-2; J: TRBJ1-4; CDR3: CASSSREKLFF; DNA: TGTGCCAGCAGTTCTAGAGAAAAACTGTTTTTT